A single sample is the source of the 17 T cell receptor beta chains below, sequenced in a study of T cell responses to AZD1222 COVID-19 vaccine. Sequenced by immunoSEQ multiplex PCR; TCRdb stores in-frame clones only, minus some. Of roughly 120,000 clones in the sample, approximately 90% were seen once. The material sequenced was peripheral blood, taken on day 0 of AZD1222 vaccination. All receptors derive from an adult in good health.

The chain recombines TRBV28 with TRBJ2-5; D may be TRBD2 (6 bases). This CDR3 has 13 amino acids. Germline CDR1 reads MDHEN; CDR2 reads SYDVKM. Between the trimmed V and J ends, which lost 3 bases and 6 bases, there was a span of 11 bases. The CDR3 loop is CASSLFGSKTQYF. CDR3 nucleotide sequence: TGTGCCAGCAGTTTGTTCGGGAGTAAGACCCAGTACTTC.

CDR3 nucleotides: TGTGCCAGCAGACGCGCAGGGGGCGCTTTTCGAGGTTTCTTT. It specifies CASRRAGGAFRGFF. This rearrangement joins TRBV5-6 to TRBJ1-1, with 8 bases matching TRBD1. J lost 13 bases, V lost 5 bases, and 16 bases had no gene match. The CDR3 is made up of 14 amino acids. Germline CDR1 is SGHDT and CDR2 is YYEEEE.

This chain links TRBV30 with TRBJ2-3; D ambiguous. The CDR3 length is 14 residues. Germline CDR1 is GTSNPN and CDR2 is SVGIG (reference sequence). V lost 3 bases and J lost 2, with 12 bases in between. The CDR3 DNA follows: TGTGCCTGGAGCGTGGGCGGATTCACAGATACGCAGTATTTT. Translated, it gives CAWSVGGFTDTQYF.

This rearrangement joins TRBV20-1 to TRBJ1-2; D may be TRBD1 (6 bases). Trimming cost V 5 bases and J 4 bases, with 8 bases left between them. The germline gives CDR1 DFQATT, CDR2 SNEGSKA (reference sequence). The CDR3 loop spans 11 amino acids. CDR3 in DNA: TGCAGTGCTCGGACAGCCTATGGCTACACCTTC. Encoded protein: CSARTAYGYTF.

J is TRBJ1-1 and V is TRBV3-1 (or the pseudogene TRBV3-2); no definite D call. V lost 0 bases and J 7 bases, leaving 6 bases between the germline ends. The CDR3 is 12 residues long. Germline V lookup: CDR1 LGHDT, CDR2 YNNKEL (reference sequence). The CDR3 DNA sequence: TGTGCCAGCAGCCAAGATCGGGTTGAAGCTTTCTTT. Its translation is CASSQDRVEAFF.

This chain links TRBV2 with TRBJ2-2, with unresolved D. Germline V gene sequence: CDR1 SNHLY, CDR2 FYNNEI. This CDR3 is 11 amino acids long. V was cut by 6 bases and J by 1 base, with 0 bases left in between. CDR3 sequence: CASRNTGELFF. The CDR3 bases are TGTGCCAGCAGGAACACCGGGGAGCTGTTTTTT.

This clone was counted between two and nine times. The rearrangement uses TRBV28 and TRBJ1-2, with 8 bases that match TRBD1. The germline V gene encodes CDR1 MDHEN and CDR2 SYDVKM. This CDR3 is built from 13 residues. After removal of 8 bases from V and 4 bases from J, the junction contained 6 bases not matched to a gene. The CDR3 region is CASGGQGFYGYTF. In nucleotides, the CDR3 is TGTGCCAGCGGCGGACAGGGCTTCTATGGCTACACCTTC.

The chain joins TRBV19 to TRBJ1-4; D call uncertain. CDR3 size: 13 residues. Germline loops: CDR1 LNHDA, CDR2 SQIVND (reference sequence). V was trimmed by 4 bases and J by 3 bases, leaving 6 bases between them. The CDR3 DNA follows: TGTGCCAGTAGTAGCCAGGCTAATGAAAAACTGTTTTTT. Residues: CASSSQANEKLFF.

This chain uses TRBV10-3 with TRBJ2-7; possibly TRBD1 or TRBD2 for D (5 bases each). Germline V CDR1 and CDR2: ENHRY, SYGVKD. The V gene lost 0 bases and the J gene lost 5 bases, with 26 bases spanning the gap. The CDR3 covers 19 residues. CDR3 residues: CAISESYPPKTGARHEQYF. The CDR3 nucleotides read TGTGCCATCAGTGAGTCCTACCCTCCGAAGACCGGGGCTAGGCACGAGCAGTACTTC.

V gene TRBV7-6 combines with J gene TRBJ1-6; D remains ambiguous. Between the trimmed V and J ends, which lost 1 base and 5 bases, there was a span of 9 bases. The germline V gene encodes CDR1 SGHVS and CDR2 FNYEAQ. The CDR3 loop spans 15 amino acids. CDR3 amino acids: CASSLGAPDNSPLHF. CDR3 sequence (DNA): TGTGCCAGCAGCTTAGGGGCTCCAGATAATTCACCCCTCCACTTT.

The rearrangement links TRBV5-1 to TRBJ2-1, with D possibly being TRBD2 (6 bases). The CDR3 is 13 residues long. Germline CDR1 reads SGHRS; CDR2 reads YFSETQ. Trimming left V 0 bases short and J 7 bases short, with 8 bases between. Here the CDR3 DNA reads TGCGCCAGCAGCTTGGGGGCGGGGAATGAGCAGTTCTTC. This codes for CASSLGAGNEQFF.

The rearrangement joins TRBV9 to TRBJ2-4; D is ambiguous. The CDR3 contains 14 residues. Per the germline V gene, CDR1 is SGDLS and CDR2 is YYNGEE. V lost 4 bases to trimming and J lost 6 bases, with 14 bases between them. As DNA, the CDR3 is TGTGCCAGCAGCCCGACATCCCCTCCAAACATTCAGTACTTC. Residues: CASSPTSPPNIQYF.

CDR3 protein: CASSPRDREADTQYF. The CDR3 nucleotides are TGTGCCAGCTCACCCCGGGACAGGGAGGCAGATACGCAGTATTTT. The chain is built from TRBV18 and TRBJ2-3; 9 nucleotides align to TRBD1. CDR1 and CDR2 (germline): KGHSH, LQKENI. The CDR3 loop spans 15 amino acids. V lost 3 bases, J lost 4 bases, and 5 bases stayed unmatched.

This clone was counted once. The chain has TRBV7-8 and TRBJ2-2, with D possibly being TRBD1 (5 bases). V lost 5 bases to trimming and J lost 1 base, with 5 bases between them. Germline CDR1 is SGHVS and CDR2 is FQNEAQ. This CDR3 comprises 13 residues. This chain's CDR3 is CASSQGNTGELFF. For the CDR3, the DNA is TGTGCCAGCAGCCAGGGGAACACCGGGGAGCTGTTTTTT.

The chain links TRBV5-6 to TRBJ1-2, with 7 bases that match TRBD1. The germline V gene has CDR1 SGHDT and CDR2 YYEEEE. After removal of 6 bases from V and 7 bases from J, the junction contained 15 bases not matched to a gene. This CDR3 contains 15 residues. The CDR3 reads CASTHQGGGGSGYTF. In DNA, the CDR3 is TGTGCCAGCACCCACCAAGGAGGGGGCGGATCTGGCTACACCTTC.

The sample holds one count of this clone. This rearrangement joins TRBV9 to TRBJ2-1; D remains ambiguous. This CDR3 region has 14 residues. CDR1 and CDR2 (germline): SGDLS, YYNGEE. V was clipped by 0 bases and J by 7 bases, with 11 bases between them. The CDR3 nucleotides are TGTGCCAGCAGCGTAGTAAATAGTAATAATGAGCAGTTCTTC. Translation gives CASSVVNSNNEQFF.

V usage is TRBV5-4 and J usage is TRBJ1-1, with D maybe TRBD1 (5 bases). This CDR3 spans 14 amino acids. V was pared by 4 bases and J by 1 base, with 11 bases between. Germline loops: CDR1 SGHNT, CDR2 YYREEE (reference sequence). CDR3 loop: CASSRGVWNTEAFF. CDR3 nucleotide sequence: TGTGCCAGCAGCCGGGGGGTATGGAACACTGAAGCTTTCTTT. The full variable domain, with the rest looked up from reference TRBV5-4 and TRBJ1-1, is ETGVTQSPTHLIKTRGQQVTLRCSSQSGHNTVSWYQQALGQGPQFIFQYYREEENGRGNFPPRFSGLQFPNYSSELNVNALELDDSALYLCASSRGVWNTEAFFGQGTRLTVV.